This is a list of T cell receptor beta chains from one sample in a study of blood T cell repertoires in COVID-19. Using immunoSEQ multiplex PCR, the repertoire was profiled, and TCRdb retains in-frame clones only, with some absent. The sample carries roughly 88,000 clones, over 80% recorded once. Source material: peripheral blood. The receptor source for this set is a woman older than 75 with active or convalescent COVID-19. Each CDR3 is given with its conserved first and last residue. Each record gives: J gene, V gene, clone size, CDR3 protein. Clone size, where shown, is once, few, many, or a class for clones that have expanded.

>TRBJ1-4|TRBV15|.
CATSRDPTGSFGEKLFF
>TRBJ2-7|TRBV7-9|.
CASSLGAPESYEQYF
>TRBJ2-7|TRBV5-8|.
CASSPGTVTFAPYEQYF
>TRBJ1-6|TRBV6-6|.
CASSRGKSPLHF
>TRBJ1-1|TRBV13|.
CASSLGESSMNTEAFF
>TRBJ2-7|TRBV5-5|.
CASSRTEPSYEQYF
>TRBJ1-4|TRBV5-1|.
CASSLVWAANEKLFF
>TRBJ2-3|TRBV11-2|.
CASSFTRGRADTQYF
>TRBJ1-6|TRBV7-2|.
CASSSQTTRINSPLHF
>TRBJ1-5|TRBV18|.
CASSPTGDNQPQHF
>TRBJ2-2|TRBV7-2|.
CASSLLFPGELFF
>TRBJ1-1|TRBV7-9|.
CASSFGSEEAFF
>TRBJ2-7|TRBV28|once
CASRGRDRARSYEQYF
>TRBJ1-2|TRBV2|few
CASILWEGKGYTF
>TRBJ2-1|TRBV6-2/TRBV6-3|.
CASSGRTALSSYNEQFF
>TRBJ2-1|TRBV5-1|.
CASSLESAEKRSSYNEQFF
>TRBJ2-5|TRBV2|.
CASRELAGAGRETQYF
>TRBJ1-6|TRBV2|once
CATRQGVNSPLHF
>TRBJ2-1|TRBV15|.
CATSRDFDRGQFF
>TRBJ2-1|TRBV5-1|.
CASSLAAGSYNEQFF
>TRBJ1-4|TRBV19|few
CASSTSTGLEKLFF
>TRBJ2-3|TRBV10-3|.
CAISERTGVVTDTQYF
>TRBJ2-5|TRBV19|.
CASSQASSQETQYF
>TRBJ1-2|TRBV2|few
CASSEVDSSIYGYTF
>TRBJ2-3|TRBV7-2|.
CASSRAGAGVVADTQYF
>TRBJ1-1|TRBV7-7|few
CASSPTEDTEAFF
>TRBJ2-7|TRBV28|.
CASSLLGYEQYF
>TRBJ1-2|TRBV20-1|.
CSASRQGALLGYTF
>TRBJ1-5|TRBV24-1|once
CATSDRGQPNQPQHF